A selection of T cell receptor beta chains follows, all from one sample in a study of beta chain features in type 1 diabetes. Profiling relied on immunoSEQ multiplex PCR, and the TCRdb table lists in-frame clones only, not all of them. Of 400,000 to 600,000 clones detected, 30% appear once; the ten largest clones hold 0.06% to 0.07%. The sample consisted of naive CD4+ T cells from blood. The receptor source for this set is a man in his late teens or twenties in good health. Each CDR3 is given without its conserved first and last residue. A D gene is named only where the DNA matches it firmly.

v_gene	d_gene	j_gene	len	CDR3aa
TRBV29-1	.	TRBJ2-1	12	SVDLEPIYNEQF
TRBV7-8	.	TRBJ2-1	11	ASSKGPAGEQF
TRBV4-2	.	TRBJ2-7	8	ASPGYEQY
TRBV30	.	TRBJ1-1	10	AWKPRNTEAF
TRBV29-1	.	TRBJ1-2	13	SVRRARDFIYGYT
TRBV7-9	TRBD1	TRBJ1-1	12	ASSLGTGDTEAF
TRBV30	.	TRBJ1-2	9	ACNSGGGYT
TRBV4-3	.	TRBJ2-1	12	ASSTLGSYNEQF
TRBV15	.	TRBJ2-3	10	ATSKIADTQY
TRBV7-8	.	TRBJ2-7	13	ASSLALLGDYEQY
TRBV28	.	TRBJ2-1	16	ASSSLLGGPNSYNEQF
TRBV7-3	TRBD1	TRBJ2-3	12	ASRSTGSTDTQY